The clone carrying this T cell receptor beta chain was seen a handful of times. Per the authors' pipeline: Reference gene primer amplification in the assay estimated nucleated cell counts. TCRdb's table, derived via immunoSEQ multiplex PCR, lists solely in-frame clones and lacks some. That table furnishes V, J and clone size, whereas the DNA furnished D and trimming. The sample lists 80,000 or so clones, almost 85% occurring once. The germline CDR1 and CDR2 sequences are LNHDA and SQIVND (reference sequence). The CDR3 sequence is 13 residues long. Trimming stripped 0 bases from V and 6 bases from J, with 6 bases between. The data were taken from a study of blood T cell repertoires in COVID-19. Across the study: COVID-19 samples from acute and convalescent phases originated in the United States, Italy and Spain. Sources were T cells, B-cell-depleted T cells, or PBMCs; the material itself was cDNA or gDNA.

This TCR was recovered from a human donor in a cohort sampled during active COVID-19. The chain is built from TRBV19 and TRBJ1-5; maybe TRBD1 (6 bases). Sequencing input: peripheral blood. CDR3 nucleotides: TGTGCCAGTAGTATAGAGGGGGCTCAGCCCCAGCATTTT. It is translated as CASSIEGAQPQHF.